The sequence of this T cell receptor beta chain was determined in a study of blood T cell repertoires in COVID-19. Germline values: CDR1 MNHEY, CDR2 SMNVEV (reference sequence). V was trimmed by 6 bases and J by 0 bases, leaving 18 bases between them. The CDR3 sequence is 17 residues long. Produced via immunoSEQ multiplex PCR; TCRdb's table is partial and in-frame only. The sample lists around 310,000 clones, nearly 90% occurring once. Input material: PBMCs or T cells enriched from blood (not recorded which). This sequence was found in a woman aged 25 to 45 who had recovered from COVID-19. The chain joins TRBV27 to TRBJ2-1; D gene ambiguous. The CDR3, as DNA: TGTGCCAGCAGAGTGAGGCGCGCCTTTAGCTCCTACAATGAGCAGTTCTTC. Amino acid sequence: CASRVRRAFSSYNEQFF.